Presented here are 26 T cell receptor beta chains from one specimen sequenced in a study of T cells after yellow fever vaccination. Each CDR3 protein gets one entry after TCRdb re-called the 5' RACE reads with MiXCR. The sample has more than 450,000 distinct CDR3 sequences, just over 20% seen once; the top ten hold 15% to 20%. The specimen was PBMCs, collected about 21 days after the first yellow fever vaccination. These receptors were taken from a man between 18 and 35 years old who received the YFV17D yellow fever vaccine.

This chain links TRBV11-2 with TRBJ2-1; D call uncertain. The CDR3 is made up of 16 amino acids. V gave up 1 base and J gave up 8 bases, with 18 bases separating them. Looked up from germline, CDR1 is SGHAT and CDR2 is FQNNGV. The CDR3 coding sequence is TGTGCCAGCAGCTTAGCGAAAGACCCGTGGGTCCATGAGCAGTTCTTC. Its protein is CASSLAKDPWVHEQFF.

In this sample, this clonotype turned up once. In DNA form, the CDR3 reads TGTGCCAGCAGTTCGAACACCTACACCGGGGAGCTGTTTTTT. Translated, it gives CASSSNTYTGELFF. This rearrangement joins TRBV12-3 or TRBV12-4 to TRBJ2-2, with unresolved D. CDR3 length equals 14 residues. Between the trimmed V and J ends, which lost 4 bases and 3 bases, there was a span of 9 bases.

This chain joins TRBV10-3 and TRBJ2-1, with 7 nucleotides matching TRBD1. J lost 0 bases, V lost 5 bases, and 1 base had no gene match. The CDR3 is 14 residues long. Germline V gene lookup returns CDR1 ENHRY and CDR2 SYGVKD. CDR3 DNA sequence: TGTGCCATCAGTCCAGGGGGCTCCTACAATGAGCAGTTCTTC. It translates to CAISPGGSYNEQFF.

The V and J genes are TRBV7-6 and TRBJ2-2; D gene uncertain. Germline V gene lookup returns CDR1 SGHVS and CDR2 FNYEAQ. The V gene lost 2 bases and the J gene lost 5 bases, with 15 bases spanning the gap. The CDR3 loop spans 16 amino acids. The CDR3 protein is CASSLIAERLTGELFF. In DNA, the CDR3 is TGTGCCAGCAGCTTAATTGCAGAACGCTTGACCGGGGAGCTGTTTTTT.

The J gene is TRBJ1-1, the V gene TRBV7-6; tentatively, D is TRBD1 (5 bases). Germline V gene data show CDR1 as SGHVS and CDR2 as FNYEAQ. V lost 5 bases to trimming and J lost 3 bases, with 13 bases between them. The CDR3 runs 14 residues. The CDR3 bases are TGTGCCAGCAGCCGCAGCAGGGCCGACACTGAAGCTTTCTTT. It is translated as CASSRSRADTEAFF.

This chain joins TRBV20-1 and TRBJ2-6, with unresolved D. The CDR3 extends over 14 amino acids. In germline, CDR1 is DFQATT, CDR2 SNEGSKA (reference sequence). Trimming took off 4 bases at V and 0 bases at J, with 7 bases between the two ends. CDR3 residues: CSATSHSGANVLTF. CDR3 nucleotide sequence: TGCAGTGCTACGTCACACTCTGGGGCCAACGTCCTGACTTTC.

In its sample, this clonotype was seen a few times. The V gene is TRBV7-9, the J gene TRBJ1-4, with 9 positions matching TRBD1. The ends lost 5 bases at V and 8 bases at J; junction bases unmatched: 12. The CDR3 consists of 16 residues. Germline CDR1 is SEHNR and CDR2 is FQNEAQ (reference sequence). CDR3 nucleotides: TGTGCCAGCAGCCACAGGGGGCGCGAAGCTGGAGAAAAACTGTTTTTT. It yields the protein CASSHRGREAGEKLFF.

The V and J genes are TRBV29-1 and TRBJ2-2; 8 bases line up with TRBD1. The J segment lost 4 bases and the V segment lost 7 bases, leaving 14 bases of the junction unmatched. Germline V gene sequence: CDR1 SQVTM, CDR2 ANQGSEA. There are 16 residues in the CDR3. The CDR3 nucleotides are TGCAGCGCTCTTTTTACAGGGGGAAAGACCACCGGGGAGCTGTTTTTT. This gives the protein CSALFTGGKTTGELFF.

The rearrangement joins TRBV5-5 to TRBJ2-3; 8 bases fit TRBD2. The CDR3 consists of 16 residues. Looked up from germline, CDR1 is SGHKS and CDR2 is YYEKEE (reference sequence). V lost 0 bases, J lost 7 bases, and 10 bases stayed unmatched. CDR3 in amino acids: CASSLAGSGDFNTQYF. In nucleotides, the CDR3 is TGTGCCAGCAGCTTGGCTGGTAGCGGGGATTTCAATACGCAGTATTTT.

As DNA, the CDR3 is TGCGCCAGCAGCTTGGCGGGGGGGATTGAAGCTTTCTTT. Protein product: CASSLAGGIEAFF. This sequence joins TRBV5-1 and TRBJ1-1; tentatively, D is TRBD1 (5 bases). Germline V CDR1 and CDR2: SGHRS, YFSETQ. The CDR3 contains 13 residues. The V end lost 0 bases, the J end lost 7 bases, and 10 bases lay between the germline ends.

The rearrangement links TRBV6-1 to TRBJ2-7; D gene uncertain. Looked up from germline, CDR1 is MNHNS and CDR2 is SASEGT. CDR3 length: 13 residues. Trimming cost V 6 bases and J 5 bases, with 14 bases left between them. CDR3 coding DNA: TGTGCCAGCAGCCGACTGGTCCTCGACGAGCAGTACTTC. Its translation: CASSRLVLDEQYF.

The gene calls are TRBV12-3 or TRBV12-4 and TRBJ2-5; D gene unclear. V was pared by 6 bases and J by 4 bases, with 12 bases between. The CDR3 length is 13 residues. The chain's CDR3 is CASRTSSRETQYF. The CDR3 nucleotides read TGTGCCAGCAGAACGTCCTCGAGAGAGACCCAGTACTTC.

The rearrangement links TRBV4-3 to TRBJ1-5; 7 nucleotides agree with TRBD1. With V trimmed by 2 bases and J by 5 bases, 9 bases remained unmatched. In germline, CDR1 is LGHNA, CDR2 YSLEER. The CDR3 is 16 amino acids. The CDR3 spells CASSQYLVQGHQPQHF. The CDR3 DNA follows: TGCGCCAGCAGCCAATACCTAGTACAGGGGCATCAGCCCCAGCATTTT.

The V and J genes are TRBV11-1 and TRBJ2-1, with a tentative D call TRBD2 (5 bases). CDR1 SGHAT and CDR2 FQDESV come from the germline V gene (reference sequence). Trimming took 0 bases from V and 4 from J, leaving 10 bases between them. This CDR3 has 15 amino acids. The CDR3 nucleotides are TGTGCCAGCAGCTTAGCAGGGAGCCGATACAATGAGCAGTTCTTC. This gives the protein CASSLAGSRYNEQFF.

This chain links TRBV15 with TRBJ2-3; 14 nucleotides line up with TRBD2. Germline CDR1 is LNHNV and CDR2 is YYDKDF (reference sequence). The J segment lost 0 bases and the V segment lost 6 bases, leaving 5 bases of the junction unmatched. The CDR3 spans 17 residues. The CDR3 spells CATRAGTSGGSTDTQYF. CDR3 in DNA: TGTGCCACCAGAGCCGGGACTAGCGGGGGTAGCACAGATACGCAGTATTTT.

The V and J genes are TRBV25-1 and TRBJ2-5, with 8 bases that match TRBD1. The trim removed 11 bases at V and 5 bases at J, leaving 10 bases unmatched. Germline assignment: CDR1 MGHDK and CDR2 SYGVNS. The CDR3 spans 13 residues. CDR3 DNA: TGTGCCGCATCTCGGACAGGGTCGGAGACCCAGTACTTC. Its protein is CAASRTGSETQYF.

The J gene is TRBJ2-3, the V gene TRBV27, with 10 bases that match TRBD2. V was pared by 5 bases and J by 1 base, with 6 bases of the junction left unmatched. Germline assignment: CDR1 MNHEY and CDR2 SMNVEV (reference sequence). This CDR3 comprises 16 residues. The CDR3 nucleotides are TGTGCCAGCAGTCCCTTAGCGGGGGGACGCACAGATACGCAGTATTTT. This translates into CASSPLAGGRTDTQYF.

This clonotype occurred a few times. A much bigger clone sits one base away, suggesting this may be a read error. The chain uses TRBV6-6 and TRBJ2-1; no reliable D call. This CDR3 is built from 12 residues. Germline V CDR1 and CDR2: MNHNY, SVGAGI (reference sequence). V dropped 0 bases and J dropped 7 bases, with 4 bases sitting between them. The CDR3 bases are TGTGCCAGCAGTTACTCCCCGAATGAGCAGTTCTTC. Encoded protein: CASSYSPNEQFF.

Only a few counts were recorded for this clonotype. The chain is built from TRBV9 and TRBJ2-5; D is possibly TRBD2 (6 bases). Looked up from germline, CDR1 is SGDLS and CDR2 is YYNGEE. The V end lost 0 bases, the J end lost 0 bases, and 12 bases lay between the germline ends. The CDR3 length is 16 residues. CDR3 region: CASSVGVSGDQETQYF. CDR3 in DNA: TGTGCCAGCAGCGTAGGTGTCTCGGGGGACCAAGAGACCCAGTACTTC.

There are a few counts of this clonotype. The chain has TRBV4-1 and TRBJ2-1; a weak D match, TRBD2 (5 bases). Per the germline V gene, CDR1 is MGHRA and CDR2 is YSYEKL. The germline V and J ends were trimmed by 4 bases and 7 bases, with 14 bases remaining between them. The CDR3 covers 14 residues. The CDR3 DNA sequence: TGCGCCAGCAGCCCCCCCGGCGGGCGAAATGAGCAGTTCTTC. Translating it yields CASSPPGGRNEQFF.

The chain joins TRBV29-1 to TRBJ2-7, with D perhaps being TRBD1 or TRBD2 (5 bases each). V lost 6 bases to trimming and J lost 6 bases, with 15 bases between them. Germline CDR1 SQVTM, CDR2 ANQGSEA. The CDR3 length is 12 residues. CDR3: CSVKGVRGEQYV. DNA of the CDR3: TGCAGCGTCAAAGGGGTCCGGGGCGAGCAGTACGTC.

The gene calls are TRBV29-1 and TRBJ1-1; TRBD1 might be the D (6 bases). This CDR3 is 13 amino acids long. The germline V gene encodes CDR1 SQVTM and CDR2 ANQGSEA. V dropped 6 bases and J dropped 1 base, with 12 bases sitting between them. The CDR3 DNA sequence: TGCAGCGTAGCGCCGACAGGGAACACTGAAGCTTTCTTT. This sequence encodes CSVAPTGNTEAFF.

V and J are TRBV12-3 or TRBV12-4 and TRBJ2-5, with TRBD2 as a possible D gene (5 bases). The CDR3 runs 14 residues. Trimming shortened V by 6 bases and J by 2 bases, and 13 bases separated the two germline ends. The CDR3 protein is CASRLGSSQETQYF. Here the CDR3 DNA reads TGTGCCAGCAGGCTGGGGAGTTCTCAAGAGACCCAGTACTTC.

The table lists this clonotype with many counts. The chain combines TRBV5-1 with TRBJ2-2; D is unresolved. CDR3 length: 14 residues. The V gene's germline CDR1 is SGHRS and CDR2 YFSETQ. V lost 2 bases to trimming and J lost 2 bases, with 7 bases between them. For the CDR3, the DNA is TGCGCCAGCAGCTTTGGTGCCAACACCGGGGAGCTGTTTTTT. Protein sequence: CASSFGANTGELFF.

This clonotype was recorded a few times. A junction boundary mismatches the germline segment, possibly from a read error. The J gene is TRBJ2-3, the V gene TRBV3-1; perhaps D is TRBD1 or TRBD2 (5 bases each). The CDR3 contains 15 residues. Germline lookup yields CDR1 LGHDT and CDR2 YNNKEL (reference sequence). The CDR3 DNA is TGTGCCAGCAGCCAGGATATACTGCCCGGGACCCTAAGTAATTTT. This gives the protein CASSQDILPGTLSNF.

A few counts support this clonotype. The rearrangement links TRBV7-9 to TRBJ2-5, with D hard to call. Germline CDR1 and CDR2: SEHNR and FQNEAQ (reference sequence). The germline V and J ends were trimmed by 2 bases and 4 bases, with 8 bases remaining between them. This CDR3 has 13 residues. Here the CDR3 DNA reads TGTGCCAGCAGCTTAAGGGCGAGAGAGACCCAGTACTTC. Protein product: CASSLRARETQYF.